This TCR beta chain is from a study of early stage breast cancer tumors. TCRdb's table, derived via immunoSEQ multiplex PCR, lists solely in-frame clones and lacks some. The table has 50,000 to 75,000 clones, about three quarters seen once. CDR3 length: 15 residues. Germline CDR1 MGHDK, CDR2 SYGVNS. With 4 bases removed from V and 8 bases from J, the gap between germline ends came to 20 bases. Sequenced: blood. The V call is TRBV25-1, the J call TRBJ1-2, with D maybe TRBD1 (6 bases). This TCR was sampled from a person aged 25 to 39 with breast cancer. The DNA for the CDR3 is TGTGCCAGCAGTGCCTCGGGACACTGGTCGGGGGGCTACACCTTC. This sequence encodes CASSASGHWSGGYTF.